The sequence of this TCR beta chain was determined in a study of T cell responses to AZD1222 COVID-19 vaccine. Study-level results: Following two doses of AZD1222, Spike-specific TCR breadth and depth rose. AZD1222 recipients seropositive at baseline numbered only 5 to 7.

Some clones are missing from TCRdb's copy, which holds only in-frame ones; the method was immunoSEQ multiplex PCR. The table lists 65,000 to 75,000 clones, around 81% of them singletons. As regards this clone: The antigen is unknown.

CDR3 size: 16 residues. V was pared by 4 bases and J by 5 bases, with 6 bases of the junction left unmatched. Per germline, CDR1 SGHNT and CDR2 YYREEE (reference sequence). The chain joins TRBV5-4 to TRBJ2-5, with 15 nucleotides matching TRBD2. This clonotype was sampled from an adult who received the AZD1222 COVID-19 vaccine. Sequenced material: peripheral blood, taken 28 days after the second AZD1222 dose. The CDR3 region is CASSAPGLAGGETQYF. Written as DNA, the CDR3 is TGTGCCAGCAGCGCCCCGGGACTAGCGGGGGGCGAGACCCAGTACTTC.